This entry concerns a single TCR beta chain. As yet, its antigen is unknown. cDNA synthesis used the whole RNA isolate, giving expressed TCRB sequences. Sequenced by immunoSEQ multiplex PCR; TCRdb stores in-frame clones only, minus some. The sample lists under 300,000 clones, approximately 11% occurring once. The source of the sample is a study of beta chain features in type 1 diabetes. Study-level findings and limits: The study found moderately but significantly shorter TCRB CDR3s in all four CD4+ subsets of Type 1 diabetes patients. There was a possibility that cDNA sequencing over-represented cells with high TCR expression. Among patients, naive, central memory and Treg TCRB repertoires appeared more similar than among healthy donors.

The CDR3 contains 17 residues. The germline CDR1 and CDR2 sequences are GTSNPN and SVGIG (reference sequence). V was clipped by 8 bases and J by 5 bases, with 27 bases between them. V usage is TRBV30 and J usage is TRBJ2-2, with D possibly matching TRBD2 (7 bases). The specimen sequenced was naive CD4+ T cells from blood. This TCR was recovered from a man aged 25 to 40 with type 1 diabetes. This CDR3 is CARKPHGGAPGTGELFF. The CDR3 DNA reads as TGTGCCCGGAAGCCCCATGGGGGGGCCCCGGGTACCGGGGAGCTGTTTTTT.